This passage covers 2 T cell receptor beta chains from one sample sequenced in a study of blood T cell repertoires in COVID-19. Sequencing was performed with immunoSEQ multiplex PCR; in TCRdb, only in-frame clones are kept and a portion is missing. In the table there are about 150,000 clones, 84% of which are singletons. Sequencing was performed on peripheral blood. The receptors come from a human donor in a cohort sampled during active COVID-19.

The V call is TRBV2, the J call TRBJ1-2; 7 nucleotides align to TRBD1. The junction had 6 bases not matched to a gene; V was cut back by 8 bases and J by 3 bases. Germline assignment: CDR1 SNHLY and CDR2 FYNNEI. CDR3 length: 13 residues. CDR3 DNA: TGTGCCAGCGCCACAGGGGTCGACTATGGCTACACCTTC. Translated: CASATGVDYGYTF.

The chain uses TRBV19 and TRBJ1-3; no firm D call. Per the germline V gene, CDR1 is LNHDA and CDR2 is SQIVND (reference sequence). The CDR3 consists of 14 residues. V shed 6 bases and J shed 0 bases, with 9 bases lying between them. CDR3 nucleotides: TGTGCCAGTAGGATCCCCGGCTCTGGAAACACCATATATTTT. It codes for CASRIPGSGNTIYF.